The T cell receptor (beta chain) under discussion was sequenced for a study of T-cell reconstitution after alpha-beta-depleted transplantation in children. The V end was cut by 3 bases, the J end by 3 bases, with 9 bases between. Germline V CDR1 and CDR2: SQVTM, ANQGSEA. The CDR3 is made up of 13 amino acids. The authors prepared the TCRbeta library with unique molecular identifiers. TCRdb redid the calling of the PCR reads with MiXCR, one entry per CDR3 protein. The profile covers about 1,000,000 distinct CDR3 sequences, with roughly 29% appearing a single time and about 28% taken by the ten largest.

This TCR came from a boy younger than two who had a stem cell transplant for SCID, so the T cells may come from the graft donor. This chain joins TRBV29-1 and TRBJ1-3; the D is unclear. The input for sequencing was PBMCs, mostly from graft donor cells, taken 360 days after TCRalphabeta/CD19-depleted stem cell transplant. The CDR3 DNA reads as TGCAGCGTTGATGTGGGCTTTGGAAACACCATATATTTT. It specifies CSVDVGFGNTIYF.